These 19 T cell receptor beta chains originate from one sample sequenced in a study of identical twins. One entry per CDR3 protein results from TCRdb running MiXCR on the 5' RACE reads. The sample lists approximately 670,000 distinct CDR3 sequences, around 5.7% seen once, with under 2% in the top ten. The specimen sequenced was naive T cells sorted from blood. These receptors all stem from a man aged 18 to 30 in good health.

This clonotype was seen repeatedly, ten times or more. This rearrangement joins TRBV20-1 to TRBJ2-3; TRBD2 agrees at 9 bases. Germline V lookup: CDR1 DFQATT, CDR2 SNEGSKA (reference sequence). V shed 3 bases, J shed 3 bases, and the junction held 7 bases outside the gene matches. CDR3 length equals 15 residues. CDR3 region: CSASPLSGRTDTQYF. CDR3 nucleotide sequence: TGCAGTGCTAGTCCGCTTAGCGGGAGAACAGATACGCAGTATTTT.

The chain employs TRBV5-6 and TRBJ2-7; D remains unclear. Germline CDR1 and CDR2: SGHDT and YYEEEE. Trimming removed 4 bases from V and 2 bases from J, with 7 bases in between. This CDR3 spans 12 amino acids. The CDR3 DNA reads TGTGCCAGCAGCCGACACACCTACGAGCAGTACGTC. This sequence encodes CASSRHTYEQYV.

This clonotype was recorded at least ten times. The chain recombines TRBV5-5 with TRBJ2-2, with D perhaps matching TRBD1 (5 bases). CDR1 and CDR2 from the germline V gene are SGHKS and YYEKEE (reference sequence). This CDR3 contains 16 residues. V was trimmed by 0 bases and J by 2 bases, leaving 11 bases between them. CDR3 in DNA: TGTGCCAGCAGCTTGGTGGCGACAGTAAACACCGGGGAGCTGTTTTTT. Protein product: CASSLVATVNTGELFF.

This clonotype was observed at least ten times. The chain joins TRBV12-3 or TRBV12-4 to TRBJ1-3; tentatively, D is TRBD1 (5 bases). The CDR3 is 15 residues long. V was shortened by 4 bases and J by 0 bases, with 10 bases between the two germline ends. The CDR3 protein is CASSYWGFSGNTIYF. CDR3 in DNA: TGTGCCAGCAGTTACTGGGGGTTCTCTGGAAACACCATATATTTT.

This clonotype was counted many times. As DNA, the CDR3 is TGCAGTGCTAGCGGACCCGGGACTTCTACCTACGAGCAGTACTTC. Translation: CSASGPGTSTYEQYF. This chain joins TRBV20-1 and TRBJ2-7, with D possibly being TRBD2 (6 bases). Trimming took off 3 bases at V and 2 bases at J, with 17 bases between the two ends. This CDR3 has 15 residues. Germline loops: CDR1 DFQATT, CDR2 SNEGSKA (reference sequence).

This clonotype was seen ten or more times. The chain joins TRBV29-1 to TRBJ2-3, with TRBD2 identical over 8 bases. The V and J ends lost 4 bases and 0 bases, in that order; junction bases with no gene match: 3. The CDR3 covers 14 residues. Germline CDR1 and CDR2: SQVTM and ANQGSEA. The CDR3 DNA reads TGCAGCGTTGTGGCGGGAGGTAGCACAGATACGCAGTATTTT. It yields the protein CSVVAGGSTDTQYF.

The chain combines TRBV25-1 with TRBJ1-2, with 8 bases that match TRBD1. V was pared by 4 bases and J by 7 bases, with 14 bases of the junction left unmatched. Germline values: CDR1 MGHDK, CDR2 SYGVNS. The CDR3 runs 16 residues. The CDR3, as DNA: TGTGCCAGCAGTGGGGGGATAGAGGACAGGGTCCCTGGCTACACCTTC. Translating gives CASSGGIEDRVPGYTF.

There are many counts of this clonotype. In DNA form, the CDR3 reads TGTGCCAGCAGCCCACTAGCGGGAGTAAAGTTTGAGCAGTACTTC. Its translation is CASSPLAGVKFEQYF. The rearrangement links TRBV7-8 to TRBJ2-7, with 11 nucleotides matching TRBD2. The V gene end was trimmed by 5 bases and the J gene end by 7 bases; junction bases not matched to a gene: 10. This CDR3 spans 15 amino acids. Germline V gives CDR1 SGHVS, CDR2 FQNEAQ.

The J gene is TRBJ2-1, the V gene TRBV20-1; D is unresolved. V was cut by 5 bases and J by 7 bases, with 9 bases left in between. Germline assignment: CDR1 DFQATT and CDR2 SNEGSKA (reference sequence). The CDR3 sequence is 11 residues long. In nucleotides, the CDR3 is TGCAGTGCTCCCCGAGGAAATGAGCAGTTCTTC. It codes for CSAPRGNEQFF.

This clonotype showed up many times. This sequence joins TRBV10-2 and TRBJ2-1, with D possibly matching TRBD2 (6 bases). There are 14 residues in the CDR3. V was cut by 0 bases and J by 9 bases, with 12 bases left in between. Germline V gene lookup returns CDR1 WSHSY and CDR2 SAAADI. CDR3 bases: TGCGCCAGCAGTGAGTCGTTAAGGGGAGGTGAGCAGTTCTTC. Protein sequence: CASSESLRGGEQFF.

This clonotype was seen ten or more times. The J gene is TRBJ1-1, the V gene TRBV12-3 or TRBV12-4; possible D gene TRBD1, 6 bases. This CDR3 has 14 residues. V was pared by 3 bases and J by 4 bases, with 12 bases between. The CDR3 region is CASSFGQGITEAFF. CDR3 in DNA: TGTGCCAGCAGTTTTGGGCAGGGGATCACTGAAGCTTTCTTT.

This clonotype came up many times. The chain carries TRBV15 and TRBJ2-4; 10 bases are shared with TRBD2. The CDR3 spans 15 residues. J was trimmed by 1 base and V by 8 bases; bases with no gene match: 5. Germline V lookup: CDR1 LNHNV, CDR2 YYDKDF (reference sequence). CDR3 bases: TGTGCCACCGCTAGCGGGAGTGGCGCCAAAAACATTCAGTACTTC. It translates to CATASGSGAKNIQYF. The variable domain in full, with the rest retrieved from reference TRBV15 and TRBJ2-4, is DAMVIQNPRYQVTQFGKPVTLSCSQTLNHNVMYWYQQKSSQAPKLLFHYYDKDFNNEADTPDNFQSRRPNTSFCFLDIRSPGLGDTAMYLCATASGSGAKNIQYFGAGTRLSVL.

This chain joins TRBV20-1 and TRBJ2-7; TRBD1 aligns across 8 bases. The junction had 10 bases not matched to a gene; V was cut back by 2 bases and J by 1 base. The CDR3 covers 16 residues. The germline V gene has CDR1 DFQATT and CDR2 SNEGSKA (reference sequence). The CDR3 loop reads CSARNPGTGGSYEQYF. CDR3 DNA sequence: TGCAGTGCTAGAAATCCTGGGACAGGAGGTTCCTACGAGCAGTACTTC.

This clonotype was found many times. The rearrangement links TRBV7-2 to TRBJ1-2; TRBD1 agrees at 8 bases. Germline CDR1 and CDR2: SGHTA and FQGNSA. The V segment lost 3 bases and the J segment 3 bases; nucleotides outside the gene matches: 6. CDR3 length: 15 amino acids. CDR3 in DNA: TGTGCCAGCAGCTTTTCGGGACAGGAGTACTATGGCTACACCTTC. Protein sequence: CASSFSGQEYYGYTF. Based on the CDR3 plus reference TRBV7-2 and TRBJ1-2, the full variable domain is GAGVSQSPSNKVTEKGKDVELRCDPISGHTALYWYRQSLGQGLEFLIYFQGNSAPDKSGLPSDRFSAERTGGSVSTLTIQRTQQEDSAVYLCASSFSGQEYYGYTFGSGTRLTVV.

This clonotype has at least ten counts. CDR3 nucleotides: TGTGCCAGCAGCCGCAGGACAGCGGGAGCTGGCGAGCAGTACTTC. Translation: CASSRRTAGAGEQYF. This rearrangement joins TRBV5-6 to TRBJ2-7; TRBD2 matches 8 bases. The CDR3 spans 15 residues. V shed 4 bases, J shed 6 bases, and the junction held 12 bases outside the gene matches. From germline, CDR1 is SGHDT and CDR2 YYEEEE.

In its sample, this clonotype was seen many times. The CDR3 sequence is CASSQDPGLDGTDTQYF. The CDR3 DNA sequence: TGCGCCAGCAGCCAAGATCCGGGACTCGATGGGACAGATACGCAGTATTTT. The chain has TRBV4-1 and TRBJ2-3; D perhaps matches TRBD2 (6 bases). The CDR3 runs to 17 residues. Trimming stripped 0 bases from V and 3 bases from J, with 16 bases between. The germline gives CDR1 MGHRA, CDR2 YSYEKL.

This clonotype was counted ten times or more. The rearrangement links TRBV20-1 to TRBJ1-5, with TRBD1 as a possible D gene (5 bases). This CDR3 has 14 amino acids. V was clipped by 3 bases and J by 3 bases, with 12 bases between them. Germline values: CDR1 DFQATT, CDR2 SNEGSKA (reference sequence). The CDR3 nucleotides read TGCAGTGCTAGGGGGGAAGGTTACAATCAGCCCCAGCATTTT. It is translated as CSARGEGYNQPQHF.

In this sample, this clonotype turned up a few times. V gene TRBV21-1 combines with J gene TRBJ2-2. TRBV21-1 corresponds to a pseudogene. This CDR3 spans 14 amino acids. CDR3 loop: CASSKIPVTGELFF. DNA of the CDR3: TGTGCCAGCAGCAAAATTCCGGTCACCGGGGAGCTGTTTTTT.

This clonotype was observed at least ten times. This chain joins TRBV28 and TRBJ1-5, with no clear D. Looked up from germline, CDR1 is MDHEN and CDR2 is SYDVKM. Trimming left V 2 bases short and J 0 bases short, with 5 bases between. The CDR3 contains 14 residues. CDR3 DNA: TGTGCCAGCAGTTTAATAGGTAGCAATCAGCCCCAGCATTTT. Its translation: CASSLIGSNQPQHF.